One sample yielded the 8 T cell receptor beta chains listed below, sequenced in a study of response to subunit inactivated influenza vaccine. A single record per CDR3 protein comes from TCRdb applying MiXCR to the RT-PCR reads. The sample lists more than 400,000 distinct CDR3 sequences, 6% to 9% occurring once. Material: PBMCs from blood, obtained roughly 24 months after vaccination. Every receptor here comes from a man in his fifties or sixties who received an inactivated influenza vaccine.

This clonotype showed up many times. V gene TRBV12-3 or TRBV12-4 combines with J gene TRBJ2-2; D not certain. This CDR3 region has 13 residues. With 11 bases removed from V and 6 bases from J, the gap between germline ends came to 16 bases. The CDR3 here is CASEAAGAGELFF. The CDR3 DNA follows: TGTGCCTCAGAGGCGGCTGGGGCCGGGGAGCTGTTTTTT.

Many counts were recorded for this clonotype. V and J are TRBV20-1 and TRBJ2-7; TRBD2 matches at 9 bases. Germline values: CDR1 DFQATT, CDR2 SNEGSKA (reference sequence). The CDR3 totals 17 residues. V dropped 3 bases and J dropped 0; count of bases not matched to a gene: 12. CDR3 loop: CSARSAGGLSNSYEQYF. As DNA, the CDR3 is TGCAGTGCTAGGTCGGCGGGAGGGCTTTCCAACTCCTACGAGCAGTACTTC.

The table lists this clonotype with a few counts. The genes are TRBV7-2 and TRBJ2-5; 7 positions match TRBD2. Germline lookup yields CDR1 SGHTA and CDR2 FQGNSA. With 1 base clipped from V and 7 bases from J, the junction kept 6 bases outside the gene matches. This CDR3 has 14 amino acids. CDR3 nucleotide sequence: TGTGCCAGCAGCTTAGAGGGAGGGCGGGGGACCCAGTACTTC. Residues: CASSLEGGRGTQYF. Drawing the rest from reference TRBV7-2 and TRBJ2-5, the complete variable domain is GAGVSQSPSNKVTEKGKDVELRCDPISGHTALYWYRQSLGQGLEFLIYFQGNSAPDKSGLPSDRFSAERTGGSVSTLTIQRTQQEDSAVYLCASSLEGGRGTQYFGPGTRLLVL.

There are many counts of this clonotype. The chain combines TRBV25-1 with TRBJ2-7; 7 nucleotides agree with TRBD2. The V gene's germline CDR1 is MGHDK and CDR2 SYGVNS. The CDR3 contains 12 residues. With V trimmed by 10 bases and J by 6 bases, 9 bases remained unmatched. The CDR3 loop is CATSPSGAEQYF. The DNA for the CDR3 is TGTGCCACCTCGCCTAGCGGCGCCGAGCAGTACTTC.

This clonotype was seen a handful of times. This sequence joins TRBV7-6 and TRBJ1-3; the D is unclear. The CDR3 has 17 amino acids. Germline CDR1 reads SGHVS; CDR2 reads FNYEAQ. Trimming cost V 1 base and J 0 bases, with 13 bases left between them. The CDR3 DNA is TGTGCCAGCAGCTTAGGTCAGAGGCCCCTCTCTGGAAACACCATATATTTT. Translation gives CASSLGQRPLSGNTIYF. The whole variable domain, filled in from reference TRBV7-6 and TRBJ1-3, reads GAGVSQSPRYKVTKRGQDVALRCDPISGHVSLYWYRQALGQGPEFLTYFNYEAQQDKSGLPNDRFSAERPEGSISTLTIQRTEQRDSAMYRCASSLGQRPLSGNTIYFGEGSWLTVV.

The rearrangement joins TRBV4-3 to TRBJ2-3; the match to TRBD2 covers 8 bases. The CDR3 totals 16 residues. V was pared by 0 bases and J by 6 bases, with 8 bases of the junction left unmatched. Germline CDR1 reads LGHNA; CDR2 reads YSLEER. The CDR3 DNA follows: TGCGCCAGCAGCCAAGAAGACGGGGGGGCGAGGGATACGCAGTATTTT. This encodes CASSQEDGGARDTQYF.

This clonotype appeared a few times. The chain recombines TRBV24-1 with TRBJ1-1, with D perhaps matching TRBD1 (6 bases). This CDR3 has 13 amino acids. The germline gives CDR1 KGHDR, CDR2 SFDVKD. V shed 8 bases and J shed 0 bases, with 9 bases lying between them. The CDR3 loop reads CATTDSMNTEAFF. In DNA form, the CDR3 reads TGTGCCACCACGGACAGTATGAACACTGAAGCTTTCTTT.

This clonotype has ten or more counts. CDR3 residues: CASSFGTTTPEQFF. For the CDR3, the DNA is TGTGCCAGCAGTTTTGGGACCACCACCCCAGAGCAGTTCTTC. The chain is built from TRBV12-3 or TRBV12-4 and TRBJ2-1; D possibly matches TRBD1 or TRBD2 (5 bases each). CDR3 length: 14 amino acids. V was shortened by 3 bases and J by 10 bases, with 16 bases between the two germline ends.